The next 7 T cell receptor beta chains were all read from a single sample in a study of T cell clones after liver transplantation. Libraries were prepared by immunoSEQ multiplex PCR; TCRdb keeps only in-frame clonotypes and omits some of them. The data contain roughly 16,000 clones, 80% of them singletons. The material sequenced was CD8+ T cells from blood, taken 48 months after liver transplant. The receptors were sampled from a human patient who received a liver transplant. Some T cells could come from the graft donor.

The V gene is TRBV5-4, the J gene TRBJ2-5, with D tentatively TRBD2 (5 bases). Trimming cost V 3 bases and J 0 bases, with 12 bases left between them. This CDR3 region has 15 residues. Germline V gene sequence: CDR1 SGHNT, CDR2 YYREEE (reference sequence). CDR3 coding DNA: TGTGCCAGCAGCTCATCATCAGCGGACCAAGAGACCCAGTACTTC. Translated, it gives CASSSSSADQETQYF.

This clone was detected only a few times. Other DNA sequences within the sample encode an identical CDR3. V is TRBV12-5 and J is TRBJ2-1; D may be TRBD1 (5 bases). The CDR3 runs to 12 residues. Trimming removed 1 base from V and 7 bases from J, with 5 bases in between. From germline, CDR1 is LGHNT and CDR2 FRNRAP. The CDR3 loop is CASGLGQNEQFF. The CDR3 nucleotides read TGTGCTAGTGGTTTGGGACAGAATGAGCAGTTCTTC. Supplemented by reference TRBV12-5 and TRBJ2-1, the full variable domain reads DARVTQTPRHKVTEMGQEVTMRCQPILGHNTVFWYRQTMMQGLELLAYFRNRAPLDDSGMPKDRFSAEMPDATLATLKIQPSEPRDSAVYFCASGLGQNEQFFGPGTRLTVL.

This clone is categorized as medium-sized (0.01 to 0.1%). The CDR3 region has the DNA TGTGCCAGCAGCCCCCGGAGTATGATAAGGGAGAGTGGCTACACCTTC. Its protein product is CASSPRSMIRESGYTF. This chain joins TRBV7-9 and TRBJ1-2; D remains unclear. CDR1 is SEHNR and CDR2 is FQNEAQ in the germline V gene (reference sequence). The V end was cut by 5 bases, the J end by 7 bases, with 23 bases between. The CDR3 is made up of 16 amino acids.

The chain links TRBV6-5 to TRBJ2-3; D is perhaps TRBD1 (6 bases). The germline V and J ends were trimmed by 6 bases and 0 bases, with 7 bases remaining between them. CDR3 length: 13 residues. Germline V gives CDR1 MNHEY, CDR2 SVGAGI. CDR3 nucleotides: TGTGCCAGCAGCCAGGGGAGCACAGATACGCAGTATTTT. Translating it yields CASSQGSTDTQYF.

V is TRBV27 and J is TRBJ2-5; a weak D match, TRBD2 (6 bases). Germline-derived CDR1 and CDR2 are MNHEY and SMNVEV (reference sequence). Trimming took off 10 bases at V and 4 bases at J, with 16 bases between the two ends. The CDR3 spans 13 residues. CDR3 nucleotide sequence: TGTGCCACTCAACGGGGGTTCGGAGAGACCCAGTACTTC. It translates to CATQRGFGETQYF.

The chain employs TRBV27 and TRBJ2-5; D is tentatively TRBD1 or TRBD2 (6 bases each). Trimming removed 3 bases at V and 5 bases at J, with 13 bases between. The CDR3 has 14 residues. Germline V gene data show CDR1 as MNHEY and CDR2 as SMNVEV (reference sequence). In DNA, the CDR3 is TGTGCCAGCAGTTTTGCCGGGGGCGGGGAGACCCAGTACTTC. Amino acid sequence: CASSFAGGGETQYF.

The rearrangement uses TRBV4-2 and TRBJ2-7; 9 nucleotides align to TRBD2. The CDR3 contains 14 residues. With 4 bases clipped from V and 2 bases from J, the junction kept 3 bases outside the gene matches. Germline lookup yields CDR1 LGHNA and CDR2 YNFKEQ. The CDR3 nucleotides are TGTGCCAGCAGCCCAGCTAGCGGGGCCTACGAGCAGTACTTC. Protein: CASSPASGAYEQYF.